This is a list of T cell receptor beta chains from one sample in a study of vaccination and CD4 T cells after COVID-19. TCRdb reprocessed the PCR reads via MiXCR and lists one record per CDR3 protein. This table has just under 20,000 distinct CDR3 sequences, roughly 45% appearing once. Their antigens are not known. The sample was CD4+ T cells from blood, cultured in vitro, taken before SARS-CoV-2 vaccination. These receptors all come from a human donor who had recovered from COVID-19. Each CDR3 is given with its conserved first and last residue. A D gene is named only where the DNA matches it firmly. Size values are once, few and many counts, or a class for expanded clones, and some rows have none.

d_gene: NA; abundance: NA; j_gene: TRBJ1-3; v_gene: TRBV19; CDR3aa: CASQGLGNTIYF; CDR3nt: TGTGCCAGCCAGGGTCTCGGAAACACCATATATTTT
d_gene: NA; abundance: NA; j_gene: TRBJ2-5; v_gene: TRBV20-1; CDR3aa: CSAKTGGGRYF; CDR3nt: TGCAGTGCAAAGACCGGTGGGGGACGGTACTTC
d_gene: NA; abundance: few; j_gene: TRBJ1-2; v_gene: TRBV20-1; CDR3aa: CSALDRLYGYTF; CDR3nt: TGCAGTGCTCTCGACAGACTCTATGGCTACACCTTC
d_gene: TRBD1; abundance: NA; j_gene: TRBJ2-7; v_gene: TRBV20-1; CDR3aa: CSASPGTGVIHEQYF; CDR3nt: TGCAGTGCTAGCCCCGGGACAGGGGTAATCCACGAGCAGTACTTC
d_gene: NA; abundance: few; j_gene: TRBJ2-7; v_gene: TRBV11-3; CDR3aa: CASGTYEQYF; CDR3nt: TGTGCCAGCGGGACCTACGAGCAGTACTTC
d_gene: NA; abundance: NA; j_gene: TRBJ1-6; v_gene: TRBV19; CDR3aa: CASSISREPLSYNSPLHF; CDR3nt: TGTGCCAGTAGTATTTCCAGGGAACCACTCTCCTATAATTCACCCCTCCACTTT
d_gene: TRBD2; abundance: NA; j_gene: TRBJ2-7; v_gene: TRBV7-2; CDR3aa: CASSPLVGGSGEQYF; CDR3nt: TGTGCCAGCAGCCCCCTGGTCGGCGGGAGTGGTGAGCAGTACTTC
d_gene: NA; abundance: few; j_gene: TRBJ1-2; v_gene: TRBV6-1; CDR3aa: CASSGRVDGYTF; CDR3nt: TGTGCCAGCAGTGGGAGGGTTGATGGCTACACCTTC
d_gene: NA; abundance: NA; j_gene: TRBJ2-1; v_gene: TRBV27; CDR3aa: CASSLTSASYNEQFF; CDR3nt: TGTGCCAGCAGTTTAACCAGCGCCTCCTACAATGAGCAGTTCTTC
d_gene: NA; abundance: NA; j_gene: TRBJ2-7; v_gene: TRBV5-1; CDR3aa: CASSVDSQRGYERYF; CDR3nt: TGCGCCAGCAGCGTGGACAGTCAAAGGGGCTACGAGCGGTACTTC
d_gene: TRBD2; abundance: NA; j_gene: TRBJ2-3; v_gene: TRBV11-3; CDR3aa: CASSLSLAGGVDTQYF; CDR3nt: TGTGCCAGCAGCTTATCCCTAGCGGGAGGAGTAGATACGCAGTATTTT
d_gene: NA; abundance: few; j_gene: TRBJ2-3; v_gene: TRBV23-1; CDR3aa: CASSPRGGSDTQYF; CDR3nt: TGCGCCAGCAGTCCAAGGGGGGGATCGGATACGCAGTATTTT
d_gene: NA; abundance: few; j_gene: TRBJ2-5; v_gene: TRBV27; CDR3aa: CASSSGVPLYQETQYF; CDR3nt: TGTGCCAGCAGTTCGGGCGTACCTTTGTACCAAGAGACCCAGTACTTC
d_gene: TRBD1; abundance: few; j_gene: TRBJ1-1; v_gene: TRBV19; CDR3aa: CASSLDRATEAFF; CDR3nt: TGTGCCAGTAGTTTGGACAGGGCTACTGAAGCTTTCTTT
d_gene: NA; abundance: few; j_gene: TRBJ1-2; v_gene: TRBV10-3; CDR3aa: CAISEPRIPDIGYTF; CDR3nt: TGTGCCATCAGTGAGCCGAGGATTCCGGACATAGGCTACACCTTC
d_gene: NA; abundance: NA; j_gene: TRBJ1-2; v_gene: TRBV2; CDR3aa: CASSWNRADGYTF; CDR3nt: TGTGCCAGCAGTTGGAACAGGGCGGATGGCTACACCTTC
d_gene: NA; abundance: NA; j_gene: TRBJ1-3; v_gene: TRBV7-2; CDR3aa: CASAVGQFSGNTIYF; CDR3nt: TGTGCCAGCGCAGTGGGGCAGTTCTCTGGAAACACCATATATTTT
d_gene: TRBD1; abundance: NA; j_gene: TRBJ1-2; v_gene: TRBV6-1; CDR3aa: CASTQGTAYGYTF; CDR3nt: TGTGCCAGCACCCAAGGGACAGCGTATGGCTACACCTTC
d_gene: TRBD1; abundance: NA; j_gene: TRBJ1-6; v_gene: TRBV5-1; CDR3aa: CASSAGTATNSPLHF; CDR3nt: TGCGCCAGCAGCGCCGGGACAGCAACTAATTCACCCCTCCACTTT
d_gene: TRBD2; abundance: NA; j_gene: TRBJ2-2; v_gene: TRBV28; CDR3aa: CASNFSGRRPGELFF; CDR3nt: TGTGCCAGCAATTTTAGCGGGAGACGTCCCGGGGAGCTGTTTTTT
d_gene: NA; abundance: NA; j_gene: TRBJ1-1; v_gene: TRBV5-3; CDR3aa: CASSQQGIGTEAFF; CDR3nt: TGTGCCAGCAGCCAACAGGGTATAGGCACTGAAGCTTTCTTT
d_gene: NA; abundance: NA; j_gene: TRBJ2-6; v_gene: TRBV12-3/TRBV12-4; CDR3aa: CASSPRVSGANVLTF; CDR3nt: TGTGCCAGCAGTCCCAGGGTGTCCGGGGCCAACGTCCTGACTTTC
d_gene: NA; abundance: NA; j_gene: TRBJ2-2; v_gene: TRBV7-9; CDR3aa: CASGRVGELFF; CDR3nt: TGTGCCAGCGGCAGGGTCGGGGAGCTGTTTTTT